This T cell receptor (beta chain) was found in a study of cytomegalovirus exposure and HLA in healthy donors (TCRdb year 2017). For the study in its entirety: According to a later analysis, one platform produced both the roughly 130 validation repertoires and the approximately 600 repertoires of the first cohort. The study was designed to test whether signatures of past pathogen exposure could be identified by cataloging public T cell receptors. In addition to the first cohort of 650 to 800 subjects, a separate validation cohort of 120 different subjects was used. The study combined high-throughput TCR immunosequencing, statistical association of individual TCRs with disease status, and machine learning to predict cytomegalovirus infection status. Overall results and qualifications from the work: A later analysis had no HLA typing for the validation cohort, so co-occurrence there was scored across all 130 or so repertoires. According to the authors, the approach could potentially be generalized to other disease states and immunological phenotypes. A total of 150 or so TCR beta chains were listed by the study as associated with cytomegalovirus. Of the cluster scores, around 95% were above 0 in a later analysis, which found that TCRs clustered in the first cohort also tended to co-occur in the 110 or so validation repertoires. Across donors, most TCR sequences were observed very rarely, whereas some public TCRs were present in many individuals. The classifier was reported to diagnose cytomegalovirus status with high specificity and sensitivity in both the original and validation cohorts. Three of the identified cytomegalovirus-associated TCR beta chains were confirmed in vitro to be specific for cytomegalovirus antigens.

Note on this clone: It lacks a known antigen. The sample holds no much larger clone one base away, and base qualities are not on file.

Libraries came from the immunoSEQ multiplex PCR assay. Regarding the original processing steps: A statistical classification framework was built for diagnosing cytomegalovirus status from the catalog of TCR beta chain sequences. In its TCRdb copy, this immuneACCESS table keeps in-frame sequences only and misses some clones. Where compared with another copy, unresolved V genes explain less than half of these, and the others have no known cause. V and J calls plus clone size are reproduced from that table; the DNA served to infer D and trimming. The sample has 200,000 to 250,000 clones on record, roughly 88% of them singletons. The ten biggest clones cover over 12% of the sample. CDR1 SGHAT and CDR2 FQNNGV were looked up in the germline V gene. The CDR3 spans 15 residues, from the cysteine through the phenylalanine. The DNA shown is the 45-base CDR3, in frame from base 1. V loses 1 base at its end and J loses 4 bases; junction bases beyond the gene matches: 3.

Donors formed part of the validation cohort, which comprised about 130 subjects and was distinct from the first cohort of over 500 subjects. The receptor chain draws on TRBV11-2 and TRBJ2-7, and 11 bases in between align with TRBD1. Sequenced input: PBMCs. This receptor was obtained from a woman between 25 and 40 years old in good health and CMV-seropositive. The DNA sequence follows: TGTGCCAGCAGCTTAGGGGGGACAGGGGGTTACGAGCAGTACTTC. Translated, this is CASSLGGTGGYEQYF.